Listed here are 8 T cell receptor beta chains from one sample, sequenced in a study of T cells in Graves' hyperthyroidism and ophthalmopathy. It was RNA transcripts that yielded the amplified TCR beta CDR3 regions. HTBI primers drove first-round RT-PCR of the TCR CDR3. Via MiXCR, TCRdb re-called the multiplex PCR reads, giving one row per CDR3 protein. The table lists roughly 750,000 distinct CDR3 sequences, 16% of them singletons. The specimen sequenced was blood. Receptors were obtained from a young man with Graves' hyperthyroidism.

This chain joins TRBV2 and TRBJ2-7; unclear D gene. The CDR3 is 10 residues long. Germline V gives CDR1 SNHLY, CDR2 FYNNEI. The ends were cut back, 6 bases at V and 8 bases at J, with 8 bases in the middle. CDR3 in amino acids: CASSLTKQYF. CDR3 DNA sequence: TGTGCCAGCAGCTTGACGAAGCAGTACTTC.

This clonotype was counted a few times. The chain couples TRBV6-1 to TRBJ2-7, with D maybe TRBD2 (6 bases). The CDR3 covers 14 residues. The germline V gene has CDR1 MNHNS and CDR2 SASEGT. V was cut by 5 bases and J by 8 bases, with 19 bases left in between. Here the CDR3 reads CASSPTLAGLKQYF. CDR3 DNA: TGTGCCAGCAGTCCAACACTAGCAGGTCTTAAGCAGTACTTC.

For this clonotype: Compared with germline, one end of the junction differs, possibly owing to a read error. The rearrangement uses TRBV7-7 and TRBJ2-5, with 7 bases identical to TRBD1. The CDR3 has 13 amino acids. Germline assignment: CDR1 SSHAT and CDR2 FNYEAQ (reference sequence). CDR3 in amino acids: CASSFDREETQYF. CDR3 DNA: TGTGCTAGCAGCTTCGACAGGGAAGAGACCCAGTACTTC.

The chain has TRBV20-1 and TRBJ1-1, with a possible D match to TRBD1 (6 bases). V lost 1 base and J 0 bases, leaving 9 bases between the germline ends. There are 14 residues in the CDR3. The V gene's germline CDR1 is DFQATT and CDR2 SNEGSKA (reference sequence). CDR3 coding DNA: TGCAGTGCTAGAGCAGGGGCCTTGAACACTGAAGCTTTCTTT. It yields the protein CSARAGALNTEAFF.

This clonotype was counted only a few times. The chain is built from TRBV9 and TRBJ1-2; 7 bases match TRBD1. Looked up from germline, CDR1 is SGDLS and CDR2 is YYNGEE. The CDR3 totals 15 residues. V lost 3 bases and J lost 2; bases outside the gene matches: 7. The CDR3 sequence: CASSARGGSNYGYTF. CDR3 DNA: TGTGCCAGCAGCGCCAGGGGGGGGAGCAACTATGGCTACACCTTC.

Here the CDR3 DNA reads TGCAGCGTTAAGACAGGGGGCGGGGAAGCTTTCTTT. Encoded protein: CSVKTGGGEAFF. This chain joins TRBV29-1 and TRBJ1-1; 10 bases match TRBD1. Germline V gene sequence: CDR1 SQVTM, CDR2 ANQGSEA. The CDR3 extends over 12 amino acids. Trimming removed 5 bases from V and 8 bases from J; junction bases left unmatched: 5. Based on the CDR3 plus reference TRBV29-1 and TRBJ1-1, the full variable domain is SAVISQKPSRDICQRGTSLTIQCQVDSQVTMMFWYRQQPGQSLTLIATANQGSEATYESGFVIDKFPISRPNLTFSTLTVSNMSPEDSSIYLCSVKTGGGEAFFGQGTRLTVV.

This clonotype appeared a few times. One end of the junction is discordant with germline, which a read error may explain. The chain is built from TRBV29-1 and TRBJ2-7, with D perhaps TRBD2 (6 bases). CDR3 size: 13 residues. Germline V CDR1 and CDR2: SQVTM, ANQGSEA. CDR3: CGVGTDGGYEQYF. As DNA, the CDR3 is TGCGGCGTTGGGACGGACGGGGGCTACGAGCAGTACTTC.

The gene calls are TRBV11-1 and TRBJ2-1, with 9 bases identical to TRBD2. This CDR3 has 18 amino acids. J was trimmed by 5 bases and V by 5 bases; bases with no gene match: 16. Germline-derived CDR1 and CDR2 are SGHAT and FQDESV (reference sequence). CDR3 region: CASSRARFGTSRDNEQFF. DNA for the CDR3: TGTGCCAGCAGCCGAGCTAGGTTCGGGACTAGCAGAGACAATGAGCAGTTCTTC.